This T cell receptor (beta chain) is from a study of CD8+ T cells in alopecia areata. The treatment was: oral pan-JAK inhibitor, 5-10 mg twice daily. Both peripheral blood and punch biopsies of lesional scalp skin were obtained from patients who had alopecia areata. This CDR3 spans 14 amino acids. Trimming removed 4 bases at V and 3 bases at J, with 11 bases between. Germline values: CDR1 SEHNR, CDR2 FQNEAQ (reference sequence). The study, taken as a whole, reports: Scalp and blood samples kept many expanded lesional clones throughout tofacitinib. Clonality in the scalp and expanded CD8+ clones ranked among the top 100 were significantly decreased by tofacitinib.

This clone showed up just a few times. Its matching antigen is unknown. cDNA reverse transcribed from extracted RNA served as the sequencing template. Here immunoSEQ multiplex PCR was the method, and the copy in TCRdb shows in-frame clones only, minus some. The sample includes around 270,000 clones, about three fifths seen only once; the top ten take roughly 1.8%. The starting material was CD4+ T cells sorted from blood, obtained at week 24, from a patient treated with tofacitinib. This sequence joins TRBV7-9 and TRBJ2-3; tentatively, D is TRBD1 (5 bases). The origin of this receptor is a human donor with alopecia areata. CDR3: CASSSTKGTDTQYF. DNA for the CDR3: TGTGCCAGCAGCTCTACAAAGGGGACAGATACGCAGTATTTT.